This is a list of T cell receptor beta chains from one sample in a study of blood T cell repertoires in COVID-19. The assay was immunoSEQ multiplex PCR, and TCRdb's table has in-frame clones only and misses some. The table lists about 180,000 clones, about 89% of them singletons. The sample taken for sequencing was peripheral blood. Receptor source: a man between 18 and 29 years old who had recovered from COVID-19. Each CDR3 is given without its conserved first and last residue. Fields, in order: D gene, V gene, CDR3 protein. D genes are given only for firm matches.

d_gene: TRBD1; v_gene: TRBV27; CDR3aa: ASSLDRTGYYEQY
d_gene: TRBD1; v_gene: TRBV27; CDR3aa: ASRGQALGNTEAF
d_gene: TRBD1; v_gene: TRBV13; CDR3aa: ASSHRVDRGRDEQY
d_gene: TRBD2; v_gene: TRBV3-1/TRBV3-2; CDR3aa: ASSRVAGDLF
d_gene: TRBD2; v_gene: TRBV6-5; CDR3aa: ASSYAGGWETQY
d_gene: TRBD1; v_gene: TRBV27; CDR3aa: ASRRTGVLIEAF
d_gene: NA; v_gene: TRBV7-3; CDR3aa: ASRNRDPNSPLH
d_gene: TRBD1; v_gene: TRBV5-4; CDR3aa: ASSRDRGREHETQY
d_gene: TRBD2; v_gene: TRBV12-5; CDR3aa: ASGPGAGVGETQY
d_gene: NA; v_gene: TRBV25-1; CDR3aa: ASSAGLSYNEQF
d_gene: TRBD1; v_gene: TRBV6-2/TRBV6-3; CDR3aa: ASSPGTARNSPLH
d_gene: NA; v_gene: TRBV27; CDR3aa: ASSFGQTYGYT
d_gene: NA; v_gene: TRBV6-6; CDR3aa: ASSAQDMNTEAF